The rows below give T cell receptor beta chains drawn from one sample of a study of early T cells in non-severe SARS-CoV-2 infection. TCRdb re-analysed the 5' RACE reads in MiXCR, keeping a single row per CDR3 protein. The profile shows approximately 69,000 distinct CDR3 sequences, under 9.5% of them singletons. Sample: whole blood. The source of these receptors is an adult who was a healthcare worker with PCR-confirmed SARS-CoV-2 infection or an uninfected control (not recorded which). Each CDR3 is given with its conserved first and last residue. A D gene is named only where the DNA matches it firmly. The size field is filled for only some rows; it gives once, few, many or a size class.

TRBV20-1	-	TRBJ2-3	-	CSAQGGAVGTDTQYF	TGCAGTGCCCAAGGGGGGGCGGTAGGCACAGATACGCAGTATTTT
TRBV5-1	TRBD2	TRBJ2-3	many	CASSFLDREGTDTQYF	TGCGCCAGCAGCTTCCTAGATCGGGAGGGCACAGATACGCAGTATTTT
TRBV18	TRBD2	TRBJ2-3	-	CASSPPASGGPADTQYF	TGTGCCAGCTCACCACCGGCTAGCGGGGGCCCGGCAGATACGCAGTATTTT
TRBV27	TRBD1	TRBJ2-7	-	CASSPQGQGTYEQYF	TGTGCCAGCAGTCCCCAGGGACAGGGAACCTACGAGCAGTACTTC
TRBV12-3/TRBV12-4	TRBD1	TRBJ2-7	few	CASRGTGQSYEQYF	TGTGCCAGCAGAGGGACGGGACAGTCCTACGAGCAGTACTTC
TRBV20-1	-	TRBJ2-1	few	CSARTFGRPPYNEQFF	TGCAGTGCTAGGACCTTCGGGAGACCGCCCTACAATGAGCAGTTCTTC
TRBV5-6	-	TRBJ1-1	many	CASSRDPIEAFF	TGTGCCAGCAGCCGAGACCCCATTGAAGCTTTCTTT
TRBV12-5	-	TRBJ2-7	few	CASGGGTATYEQYF	TGTGCTAGTGGTGGGGGGACAGCCACCTACGAGCAGTACTTC
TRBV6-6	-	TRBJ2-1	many	CASRELAEQFF	TGTGCCAGCAGGGAACTAGCTGAGCAGTTCTTC
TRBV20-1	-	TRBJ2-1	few	CSASLGSNEQFF	TGCAGTGCTTCGCTAGGGTCTAATGAGCAGTTCTTC
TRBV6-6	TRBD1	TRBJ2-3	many	CASRATGITDTQYF	TGTGCCAGCAGGGCGACAGGGATCACAGATACGCAGTATTTT
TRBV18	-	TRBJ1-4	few	CASSPPSTNEKLFF	TGTGCCAGCTCACCTCCTTCAACTAATGAAAAACTGTTTTTT
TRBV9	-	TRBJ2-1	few	CASSGLKGEQFF	TGTGCCAGCAGCGGACTCAAGGGTGAGCAGTTCTTC
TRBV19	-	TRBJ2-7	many	CASSPGAPSSYEQYF	TGTGCCAGCAGTCCTGGTGCTCCCAGCTCCTACGAGCAGTACTTC
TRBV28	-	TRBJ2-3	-	CASSPGLRFTDTQYF	TGTGCCAGCAGTCCGGGACTTCGGTTCACAGATACGCAGTATTTT
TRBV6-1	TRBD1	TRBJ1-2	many	CAGEGGAGRFDGYTF	TGTGCCGGGGAAGGGGGCGCGGGCCGTTTCGACGGCTACACCTTC
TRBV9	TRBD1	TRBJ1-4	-	CASSEGTAEAEKLFF	TGTGCCAGCAGCGAGGGGACAGCCGAGGCGGAAAAACTGTTTTTT
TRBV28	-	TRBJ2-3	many	CASREDTQYF	TGTGCCAGCAGAGAAGATACGCAGTATTTT
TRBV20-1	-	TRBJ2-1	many	CSARGTVHEQFF	TGCAGTGCTAGGGGAACGGTCCATGAGCAGTTCTTC
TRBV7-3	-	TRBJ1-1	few	CASSLFPNTEAFF	TGTGCCAGCAGCTTATTCCCGAACACTGAAGCTTTCTTT
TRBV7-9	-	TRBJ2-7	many	CASNELTAGEQYF	TGTGCCAGCAATGAATTAACAGCAGGAGAGCAGTACTTC
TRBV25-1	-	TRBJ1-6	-	CASSEWGYSSPLHF	TGTGCCAGCAGTGAATGGGGGTACAGCTCACCCCTCCACTTT
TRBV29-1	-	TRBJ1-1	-	CSVIGFQETFF	TGCAGCGTTATAGGCTTTCAGGAAACTTTCTTT
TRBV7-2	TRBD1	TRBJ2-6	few	CASSLFAGTVLSGANVLTF	TGTGCCAGCAGCTTATTCGCCGGGACAGTCCTCTCTGGGGCCAACGTCCTGACTTTC
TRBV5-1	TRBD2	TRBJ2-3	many	CASRESPGGDTQYF	TGCGCCAGCAGGGAATCGCCGGGGGGAGATACGCAGTATTTT
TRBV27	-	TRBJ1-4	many	CASSLKKGDMLFF	TGTGCCAGCAGTTTAAAGAAGGGGGATATGCTGTTTTTT
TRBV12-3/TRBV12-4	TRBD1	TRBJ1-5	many	CASRTGVGRPQHF	TGTGCCAGCAGGACAGGGGTAGGACGGCCCCAGCATTTT
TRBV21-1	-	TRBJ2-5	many	CASSPRWTGEETQYF	TGTGCCAGCAGCCCCCGGTGGACAGGGGAAGAGACCCAGTACTTC
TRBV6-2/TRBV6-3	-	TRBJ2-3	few	CASRKTGGEDTQYF	TGTGCCAGCAGAAAAACCGGGGGTGAAGATACGCAGTATTTT
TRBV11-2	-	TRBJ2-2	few	CASSSPGIRPTNTGELFF	TGTGCCAGCAGCTCGCCGGGCATTCGGCCGACGAACACCGGGGAGCTGTTTTTT
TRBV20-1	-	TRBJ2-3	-	CSGGERATDTQYF	TGCAGTGGAGGGGAGCGGGCGACAGATACGCAGTATTTT
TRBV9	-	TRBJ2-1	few	CASSKALSPSYNEQFF	TGTGCCAGCAGCAAGGCCCTCTCTCCCTCGTACAATGAGCAGTTCTTC
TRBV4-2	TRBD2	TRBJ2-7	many	CASSQDSINSGDEQYF	TGTGCCAGCAGCCAAGATTCTATTAACAGCGGGGATGAGCAGTACTTC
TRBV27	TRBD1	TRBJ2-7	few	CASRDRGSYEQYF	TGTGCCAGCCGGGACAGGGGATCCTACGAGCAGTACTTC
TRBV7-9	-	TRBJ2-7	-	CASSPPLAHEQYF	TGTGCCAGCAGCCCCCCGCTAGCCCACGAGCAGTACTTC
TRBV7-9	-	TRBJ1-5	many	CASSTGPNQPQHF	TGTGCCAGCAGCACGGGACCGAATCAGCCCCAGCATTTT
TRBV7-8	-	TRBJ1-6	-	CASSLGGGSSYNSPLHF	TGTGCCAGCAGCTTAGGGGGGGGGAGCTCCTATAATTCACCCCTCCACTTT
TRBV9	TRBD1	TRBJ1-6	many	CASSAQGQNNSPLHF	TGTGCCAGCAGCGCCCAGGGACAGAATAATTCACCCCTCCACTTT
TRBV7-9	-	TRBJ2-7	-	CASSPRMYEQYF	TGTGCCAGCAGCCCCCGTATGTACGAGCAGTACTTC
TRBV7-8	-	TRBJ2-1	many	CASSPKVTTLNNEQFF	TGTGCCAGCAGCCCCAAGGTGACGACCTTAAACAATGAGCAGTTCTTC
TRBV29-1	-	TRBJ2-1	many	CSVVRDYNEQFF	TGCAGCGTTGTAAGGGACTACAATGAGCAGTTCTTC
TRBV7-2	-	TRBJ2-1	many	CASSLEPRNEQFF	TGTGCCAGCAGCTTAGAGCCCCGCAATGAGCAGTTCTTC
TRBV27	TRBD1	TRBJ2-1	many	CASTQGQVSYNEQFF	TGTGCCAGCACCCAGGGACAGGTCTCCTACAATGAGCAGTTCTTC
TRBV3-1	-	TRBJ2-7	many	CASSHYNRDEQYF	TGTGCCAGCAGCCATTATAACAGGGACGAGCAGTACTTC
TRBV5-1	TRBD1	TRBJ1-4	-	CASSLGTGRVKLFF	TGCGCCAGCAGCTTAGGGACAGGGCGCGTTAAACTGTTTTTT